Below are 27 T cell receptor beta chains sequenced from a single sample in a study of OX40 agonist ivuxolimab in advanced cancers. Assay used: immunoSEQ multiplex PCR; TCRdb lists only in-frame clones, some missing. The data contain around 60,000 clones, about four fifths of them singletons. This specimen was CD4+ or CD8+ T cells sorted from blood, taken in a trial of the OX40 agonist ivuxolimab. The receptor set was obtained from an adult with an advanced solid tumor such as melanoma, head and neck, liver or kidney cancer.

This rearrangement joins TRBV7-9 to TRBJ1-5, with 7 bases aligning to TRBD1. The CDR3 loop spans 15 amino acids. In germline, CDR1 is SEHNR, CDR2 FQNEAQ (reference sequence). V gave up 5 bases and J gave up 0 bases; unmatched junction bases: 4. The CDR3 spells CASSGTGVSNQPQHF. DNA of the CDR3: TGTGCCAGCAGCGGTACAGGGGTTAGCAATCAGCCCCAGCATTTT. The full variable domain, with the rest looked up from reference TRBV7-9 and TRBJ1-5, is DTGVSQNPRHKITKRGQNVTFRCDPISEHNRLYWYRQTLGQGPEFLTYFQNEAQLEKSRLLSDRFSAERPKGSFSTLEIQRTEQGDSAMYLCASSGTGVSNQPQHFGDGTRLSIL.

The chain carries TRBV5-4 and TRBJ1-3, with a weak D call TRBD1 (5 bases). Germline V gene sequence: CDR1 SGHNT, CDR2 YYREEE (reference sequence). V shed 0 bases and J shed 1 base, with 11 bases lying between them. The CDR3 has 16 residues. The CDR3 protein is CASSLAGGASGNTIYF. Here the CDR3 DNA reads TGTGCCAGCAGCTTGGCCGGTGGGGCTTCTGGAAACACCATATATTTT. The full variable domain, in which reference TRBV5-4 and TRBJ1-3 provide the parts outside the CDR3, is ETGVTQSPTHLIKTRGQQVTLRCSSQSGHNTVSWYQQALGQGPQFIFQYYREEENGRGNFPPRFSGLQFPNYSSELNVNALELDDSALYLCASSLAGGASGNTIYFGEGSWLTVV.

This clone appeared a single time. The chain joins TRBV5-5 to TRBJ1-4, with no clear D. Looked up from germline, CDR1 is SGHKS and CDR2 is YYEKEE (reference sequence). V was shortened by 2 bases and J by 7 bases, with 12 bases between the two germline ends. The CDR3 extends over 14 amino acids. CDR3 region: CASSFSDLAEKLFF. The DNA for the CDR3 is TGTGCCAGCAGCTTTTCGGACTTAGCTGAAAAACTGTTTTTT.

This clone was observed a few times. The V gene is TRBV10-3, the J gene TRBJ1-4; 8 bases are a match to TRBD1. Germline lookup yields CDR1 ENHRY and CDR2 SYGVKD. This CDR3 is built from 13 residues. V shed 10 bases and J 7 bases; nucleotides not matched to a gene: 8. CDR3: CASSGGLGEKLFF. Written as DNA, the CDR3 is TGTGCCAGCTCAGGGGGCCTAGGTGAAAAACTGTTTTTT.

The chain employs TRBV7-6 and TRBJ2-3; no reliable D call. The CDR3 is 15 amino acids. Germline V gives CDR1 SGHVS, CDR2 FNYEAQ. The ends were cut back, 1 base at V and 0 bases at J, with 8 bases in the middle. CDR3 nucleotides: TGTGCCAGCAGCTTAGTCTCGTCTAGCACAGATACGCAGTATTTT. This codes for CASSLVSSSTDTQYF. Together with reference TRBV7-6 and TRBJ2-3, the CDR3 gives the full variable domain: GAGVSQSPRYKVTKRGQDVALRCDPISGHVSLYWYRQALGQGPEFLTYFNYEAQQDKSGLPNDRFSAERPEGSISTLTIQRTEQRDSAMYRCASSLVSSSTDTQYFGPGTRLTVL.

This clone came up a few times. The genes are TRBV11-2 and TRBJ2-2, with TRBD2 matching 7 bases. Trimming at V came to 3 bases and at J to 5 bases, leaving 6 bases not matched to a gene. CDR1 is SGHAT and CDR2 is FQNNGV in the germline V gene. This CDR3 region has 15 residues. The CDR3 loop is CASSFVAGSTGELFF. The DNA for the CDR3 is TGTGCCAGCAGCTTCGTAGCGGGTTCTACCGGGGAGCTGTTTTTT. The entire variable domain, with the rest obtained from reference TRBV11-2 and TRBJ2-2, is as follows: EAGVAQSPRYKIIEKRQSVAFWCNPISGHATLYWYQQILGQGPKLLIQFQNNGVVDDSQLPKDRFSAERLKGVDSTLKIQPAKLEDSAVYLCASSFVAGSTGELFFGEGSRLTVL.

Only one count was recorded for this clone. The J gene is TRBJ2-3, the V gene TRBV7-2; the D gene is possibly TRBD2 (6 bases). The germline CDR1 and CDR2 sequences are SGHTA and FQGNSA. Trimming removed 3 bases at V and 2 bases at J, with 9 bases between. This CDR3 region has 14 residues. CDR3 in amino acids: CASSFGSNTDTQYF. The CDR3 DNA reads TGTGCCAGCAGCTTCGGGAGTAACACAGATACGCAGTATTTT.

The chain recombines TRBV6-4 with TRBJ2-3; weak D call: TRBD2 (6 bases). Per germline, CDR1 MRHNA and CDR2 SNTAGT. V was clipped by 3 bases and J by 4 bases, with 11 bases between them. The CDR3 covers 14 residues. CDR3 amino acids: CASSDKGGADTQYF. The CDR3 DNA sequence: TGTGCCAGCAGTGATAAGGGAGGCGCAGATACGCAGTATTTT.

The J gene is TRBJ1-2, the V gene TRBV4-1; the match to TRBD1 covers 7 bases. CDR1 MGHRA and CDR2 YSYEKL come from the germline V gene. CDR3 length: 14 amino acids. V shed 5 bases, J shed 0 bases, and the junction held 3 bases outside the gene matches. CDR3 coding DNA: TGCGCCAGCAGCAGTACAGGGGCTAACTATGGCTACACCTTC. Translation gives CASSSTGANYGYTF.

This chain links TRBV28 with TRBJ2-5; 8 bases are a match to TRBD1. Germline V gene sequence: CDR1 MDHEN, CDR2 SYDVKM. V gave up 4 bases and J gave up 0 bases; unmatched junction bases: 1. The length of the CDR3 is 14 residues. The CDR3 sequence is CASSSDRDQETQYF. The CDR3 DNA is TGTGCCAGCAGTTCGGACAGGGACCAAGAGACCCAGTACTTC.

This chain joins TRBV21-1 and TRBJ2-7; TRBD2 is the table's D call and was not checked against the DNA. TRBV21-1 is designated a pseudogene. This CDR3 is 15 amino acids long. In DNA form, the CDR3 reads TGTGCCAGCAGCAAACGGGGGGCGCCTTCCTACGAGCAGTACTTC. Translated, it gives CASSKRGAPSYEQYF.

The J gene is TRBJ2-1, the V gene TRBV19, with 8 positions matching TRBD1. In germline, CDR1 is LNHDA, CDR2 SQIVND (reference sequence). The length of the CDR3 is 17 residues. The ends lost 7 bases at V and 2 bases at J; junction bases unmatched: 13. CDR3 sequence: CASIHKPGQGTYNEQFF. The CDR3 coding sequence is TGTGCCAGTATCCACAAGCCAGGACAGGGTACCTACAATGAGCAGTTCTTC.

The table lists this clone with a few counts. This sequence joins TRBV9 and TRBJ2-3, with TRBD2 as a possible D gene (6 bases). The CDR3 sequence is 14 residues long. CDR1 is SGDLS and CDR2 is YYNGEE in the germline V gene. V lost 1 base and J lost 1, with 7 bases in between. The CDR3 nucleotides read TGTGCCAGCAGCGTAATAGCGGGCACAGATACGCAGTATTTT. Translating gives CASSVIAGTDTQYF.

This clone was picked up a small number of times. The genes are TRBV6-1 and TRBJ2-1; 14 bases align to TRBD2. J gave up 7 bases and V 4 bases, and 9 bases lay outside the gene matches. Per the germline V gene, CDR1 is MNHNS and CDR2 is SASEGT. The CDR3 is 17 amino acids. The CDR3 nucleotides are TGTGCCAGCAGTGGGGGACTAGCGGGGGACCTAAGGAATGAGCAGTTCTTC. It translates to CASSGGLAGDLRNEQFF.

The genes are TRBV14 and TRBJ2-7; D unclear. This CDR3 has 14 residues. Trimming cost V 3 bases and J 5 bases, with 14 bases left between them. Germline V lookup: CDR1 SGHDN, CDR2 FVKESK. This CDR3 reads CASSQSRSVNEQYF. CDR3 DNA: TGTGCCAGCAGCCAGTCCCGATCGGTGAACGAGCAGTACTTC.

This rearrangement joins TRBV7-9 to TRBJ2-7, with TRBD1 identical over 8 bases. With 4 bases clipped from V and 3 bases from J, the junction kept 5 bases outside the gene matches. From germline, CDR1 is SEHNR and CDR2 FQNEAQ (reference sequence). This CDR3 comprises 14 residues. The CDR3 spells CASSWRDRGYEQYF. The CDR3 DNA reads TGTGCCAGCAGCTGGAGAGACAGGGGCTACGAGCAGTACTTC.

The V and J genes are TRBV7-6 and TRBJ2-3; 11 positions match TRBD2. The CDR3 is made up of 16 amino acids. V trimming: 2 bases; J trimming: 5 bases; junction bases outside the gene matches: 6. Germline CDR1 SGHVS, CDR2 FNYEAQ. The CDR3 spells CASSLFSGGAGDTQYF. The CDR3 DNA reads TGTGCCAGCAGCTTATTTAGCGGGGGGGCGGGAGATACGCAGTATTTT. Full variable domain (outside the CDR3, taken from reference TRBV7-6 and TRBJ2-3): GAGVSQSPRYKVTKRGQDVALRCDPISGHVSLYWYRQALGQGPEFLTYFNYEAQQDKSGLPNDRFSAERPEGSISTLTIQRTEQRDSAMYRCASSLFSGGAGDTQYFGPGTRLTVL.

In its sample, this clone was seen a few times. V is TRBV20-1 and J is TRBJ2-1; D gene unclear. The germline V gene has CDR1 DFQATT and CDR2 SNEGSKA (reference sequence). V lost 5 bases and J 9 bases, leaving 11 bases between the germline ends. CDR3 size: 11 residues. The CDR3 sequence: CSAPIWGEQFF. The CDR3 DNA sequence: TGCAGTGCTCCTATTTGGGGTGAGCAGTTCTTC.

The CDR3 is CASSSSYESGTSGVFDEQFF. DNA of the CDR3: TGTGCCAGCAGTTCCAGCTATGAGTCCGGGACTAGCGGGGTTTTCGATGAGCAGTTCTTC. The gene calls are TRBV11-3 and TRBJ2-1, with 13 positions matching TRBD2. The CDR3 is made up of 20 amino acids. CDR1 and CDR2 (germline): SGHNT, YENEEA. Trimming removed 6 bases from V and 8 bases from J; junction bases left unmatched: 22. Complete variable domain (other parts from reference TRBV11-3 and TRBJ2-1): EAGVVQSPRYKIIEKKQPVAFWCNPISGHNTLYWYLQNLGQGPELLIRYENEEAVDDSQLPKDRFSAERLKGVDSTLKIQPAELGDSAVYLCASSSSYESGTSGVFDEQFFGPGTRLTVL.

The table lists this clone with a few counts. V usage is TRBV28 and J usage is TRBJ2-7, with D possibly being TRBD1 or TRBD2 (5 bases each). CDR1 is MDHEN and CDR2 is SYDVKM in the germline V gene. V was trimmed by 3 bases and J by 5 bases, leaving 11 bases between them. The CDR3 extends over 13 amino acids. Here the CDR3 reads CASSLSGHDEQYF. The CDR3 nucleotides read TGTGCCAGCAGTTTGTCGGGGCACGACGAGCAGTACTTC.

The J gene is TRBJ2-2, the V gene TRBV11-2; D not certain. Germline V CDR1 and CDR2: SGHAT, FQNNGV. This CDR3 region has 15 residues. V lost 5 bases and J lost 3, with 13 bases in between. The DNA of the CDR3 is TGTGCCAGCAGCCCTAGGCGGCAGGACACCGGGGAGCTGTTTTTT. Encoded protein: CASSPRRQDTGELFF.

A few counts support this clone. The V call is TRBV9, the J call TRBJ1-1; 9 bases are a match to TRBD1. J lost 2 bases, V lost 2 bases, and 13 bases had no gene match. Germline V gives CDR1 SGDLS, CDR2 YYNGEE. CDR3 length: 18 amino acids. The CDR3 DNA follows: TGTGCCAGCAGCGTCGGAACGGACAGGGGAAAAATTAACACTGAAGCTTTCTTT. Its protein product is CASSVGTDRGKINTEAFF.

The rearrangement joins TRBV5-4 to TRBJ1-1; a possible D gene is TRBD1 (5 bases). V lost 4 bases and J 6 bases, leaving 19 bases between the germline ends. This CDR3 contains 15 residues. The germline gives CDR1 SGHNT, CDR2 YYREEE (reference sequence). The DNA for the CDR3 is TGTGCCAGCAGCACCGGGACTACCTACACTTCTGAAGCTTTCTTT. As protein: CASSTGTTYTSEAFF.

There are many counts of this clone. The chain links TRBV10-3 to TRBJ1-2; D is undetermined. Trimming pared 0 bases from V and 8 bases from J, leaving 10 bases between. Germline CDR1 reads ENHRY; CDR2 reads SYGVKD. The CDR3 has 13 residues. The CDR3: CAISESTWLGYTF. CDR3 DNA: TGTGCCATCAGTGAGTCTACATGGCTGGGCTACACCTTC.

This clone was counted only a few times. The J gene is TRBJ1-1, the V gene TRBV13; 8 positions agree with TRBD1. CDR1 and CDR2 (germline): PRHDT, FYEKMQ (reference sequence). V was clipped by 6 bases and J by 1 base; unmatched bases: 4. The CDR3 extends over 14 amino acids. The DNA for the CDR3 is TGTGCCAGCAGTTACGGACAGGGGAACACTGAAGCTTTCTTT. Protein product: CASSYGQGNTEAFF.

This clone was observed once. The chain uses TRBV4-1 and TRBJ2-5, with TRBD2 matching over 8 bases. The J call could be wrong; TRBJ2-7 is a better fit for the DNA end. The length of the CDR3 is 16 residues. Germline values: CDR1 MGHRA, CDR2 YSYEKL. The CDR3 DNA sequence: TGCGCCAGCAGCCAAGGGGGAGGTAGCGGGATTTACGAGCAGTACTTC. Translating it yields CASSQGGGSGIYEQYF.

This clone was picked up one time. The chain couples TRBV7-2 to TRBJ2-1; TRBD2 agrees at 15 bases. The germline gives CDR1 SGHTA, CDR2 FQGNSA. With 0 bases clipped from V and 3 bases from J, the junction kept 6 bases outside the gene matches. CDR3 length: 19 amino acids. CDR3 nucleotide sequence: TGTGCCAGCAGCTTAGCTTCGGGACTAGCGGGAGGTAACTACAATGAGCAGTTCTTC. This codes for CASSLASGLAGGNYNEQFF.